The 18 T cell receptor beta chains listed next were all sequenced from one sample in a study of T cell responses to AZD1222 COVID-19 vaccine. Data came from immunoSEQ multiplex PCR; TCRdb stores just in-frame clones and leaves some out. The table includes some 120,000 clones, approximately 82% detected once. The material was peripheral blood, obtained 28 days after the second AZD1222 dose. The origin of the receptors is an adult who received the AZD1222 COVID-19 vaccine.

This chain connects TRBV2 to TRBJ1-2, with 10 bases aligning to TRBD1. The CDR3 extends over 15 amino acids. V lost 7 bases and J lost 5; bases outside the gene matches: 10. CDR1 is SNHLY, CDR2 FYNNEI, per germline. The CDR3 DNA sequence: TGTGCCAGCACGGCCCGGGACAGGGGAGGGTATGGCTACACCTTC. Amino acid sequence: CASTARDRGGYGYTF.

The J gene is TRBJ1-4, the V gene TRBV19; D is undetermined. Trimming stripped 4 bases from V and 8 bases from J, with 17 bases between. The CDR3 is made up of 15 amino acids. Germline CDR1 is LNHDA and CDR2 is SQIVND (reference sequence). CDR3 in DNA: TGTGCCAGTAGTACTCCTGACAAGACTATAGAAAAACTGTTTTTT. Residues: CASSTPDKTIEKLFF.

This clone appeared a single time. This chain joins TRBV12-3 or TRBV12-4 and TRBJ2-7; D is uncertain. This CDR3 has 13 residues. V dropped 6 bases and J dropped 3 bases, with 12 bases sitting between them. The CDR3 coding sequence is TGTGCCAGCAGCCCCGGATACTACTACGAGCAGTACTTC. It is translated as CASSPGYYYEQYF.

The chain combines TRBV4-3 with TRBJ1-3; tentatively, D is TRBD1 (5 bases). Germline-derived CDR1 and CDR2 are LGHNA and YSLEER. Trimming pared 3 bases from V and 2 bases from J, leaving 14 bases between. The CDR3 loop spans 16 amino acids. The CDR3 reads CASSQGRWGAGNTIYF. CDR3 DNA: TGCGCCAGCAGCCAGGGACGGTGGGGGGCTGGAAACACCATATATTTT.

This clone was seen a few times. The gene calls are TRBV28 and TRBJ1-2; D call uncertain. The CDR3 has 15 amino acids. Between the trimmed V and J ends, which lost 6 bases and 3 bases, there was a span of 17 bases. Germline V gene lookup returns CDR1 MDHEN and CDR2 SYDVKM. The CDR3: CASSPMNPGYYGYTF. The CDR3 coding sequence is TGTGCCAGCAGCCCGATGAACCCAGGCTACTATGGCTACACCTTC.

Concerning this clone: Mismatch with germline at one junction end may stem from a read error. The sample has other DNA sequences that encode this CDR3 too. V usage is TRBV28 and J usage is TRBJ2-7; weak D call: TRBD1 (6 bases). The germline gives CDR1 MDHEN, CDR2 SYDVKM. This CDR3 has 13 amino acids. This CDR3 is CASRPGQPYEQYF. For the CDR3, the DNA is TGTGCCAGCAGACCCGGACAGCCCTACGAGCAATACTTC. The variable domain in full, with the rest retrieved from reference TRBV28 and TRBJ2-7, is DVKVTQSSRYLVKRTGEKVFLECVQDMDHENMFWYRQDPGLGLRLIYFSYDVKMKEKGDIPEGYSVSREKKERFSLILESASTNQTSMYLCASRPGQPYEQYFGPGTRLTVT.

The rearrangement joins TRBV24-1 to TRBJ2-1; D perhaps matches TRBD1 (5 bases). The germline V and J ends were trimmed by 0 bases and 4 bases, with 18 bases remaining between them. This CDR3 is built from 18 residues. Looked up from germline, CDR1 is KGHDR and CDR2 is SFDVKD. CDR3 amino acids: CATSDLRIRDRRYNEQFF. The CDR3 coding sequence is TGTGCCACCAGTGATTTGCGAATCAGGGATCGGCGATACAATGAGCAGTTCTTC.

This sequence joins TRBV9 and TRBJ1-4; D perhaps matches TRBD1 (5 bases). This CDR3 spans 15 amino acids. The V end was cut by 6 bases, the J end by 5 bases, with 17 bases between. Per the germline V gene, CDR1 is SGDLS and CDR2 is YYNGEE. The CDR3, as DNA: TGTGCCAGCACCCGGGGAGGGGTGGGAAATGAAAAACTGTTTTTT. Its translation: CASTRGGVGNEKLFF.

The V gene is TRBV4-3, the J gene TRBJ1-6; no reliable D call. Germline loops: CDR1 LGHNA, CDR2 YSLEER. This CDR3 has 15 residues. V lost 1 base, J lost 7 bases, and 11 bases lay in between. The CDR3 is CASSQVEGGNSPLHF. The CDR3 DNA reads as TGCGCCAGCAGCCAAGTTGAGGGAGGGAATTCACCCCTCCACTTT.

This chain joins TRBV5-1 and TRBJ2-3; D remains ambiguous. V was trimmed by 4 bases and J by 2 bases, leaving 14 bases between them. The CDR3 is 15 amino acids. Germline values: CDR1 SGHRS, CDR2 YFSETQ. This CDR3 reads CASSTPGQPTDTQYF. As DNA, the CDR3 is TGCGCCAGCAGCACACCGGGCCAACCCACAGATACGCAGTATTTT.

The gene calls are TRBV29-1 and TRBJ2-7; no firm D call. V lost 0 bases, J lost 9 bases, and 15 bases lay in between. CDR3 length equals 13 residues. The germline V gene encodes CDR1 SQVTM and CDR2 ANQGSEA. CDR3 sequence: CSVEDGPSFGQYF. The CDR3 DNA sequence: TGCAGCGTTGAAGATGGGCCCTCCTTCGGGCAGTACTTC.

The chain uses TRBV5-4 and TRBJ1-1, with TRBD1 matching over 8 bases. V was pared by 4 bases and J by 7 bases, with 6 bases of the junction left unmatched. Germline CDR1 is SGHNT and CDR2 is YYREEE (reference sequence). This CDR3 is 13 amino acids long. CDR3 DNA sequence: TGTGCCAGCAGCACTGGACAGGGTCGTGAAGCTTTCTTT. As protein: CASSTGQGREAFF.

The chain links TRBV15 to TRBJ1-2; no reliable D call. Germline V gene sequence: CDR1 LNHNV, CDR2 YYDKDF (reference sequence). Trimming left V 5 bases short and J 3 bases short, with 16 bases between. The CDR3 covers 15 residues. CDR3 sequence: CATSGRSVQHYGYTF. The CDR3 DNA reads as TGTGCCACCAGCGGCAGATCGGTCCAGCACTATGGCTACACCTTC.

A single count supports this clone. The CDR3 protein is CASSPRGDLLDQPQHF. The CDR3 nucleotides are TGTGCCAGCAGCCCGAGGGGAGATTTACTCGATCAGCCCCAGCATTTT. The chain carries TRBV5-8 and TRBJ1-5; tentatively, D is TRBD1 (5 bases). This CDR3 has 16 residues. The V and J ends lost 4 bases and 5 bases respectively, with 19 bases between them. Germline lookup yields CDR1 SGHTS and CDR2 YDEGEE.

The chain has TRBV28 and TRBJ1-5; tentative D call: TRBD1 (6 bases). With 3 bases removed from V and 6 bases from J, the gap between germline ends came to 12 bases. The CDR3 extends over 14 amino acids. CDR1 and CDR2 from the germline V gene are MDHEN and SYDVKM. CDR3 DNA: TGTGCCAGCAGTTTCGGGGGCGGGGGTCAGCCCCAGCATTTT. Its protein product is CASSFGGGGQPQHF.

The chain recombines TRBV5-1 with TRBJ2-1, with D tentatively TRBD1 or TRBD2 (5 bases each). This CDR3 has 13 amino acids. V gave up 0 bases and J gave up 8 bases, with 9 bases separating them. Germline assignment: CDR1 SGHRS and CDR2 YFSETQ. The CDR3 reads CASSLGGYDEQFF. Here the CDR3 DNA reads TGCGCCAGCAGCTTGGGGGGGTACGATGAGCAGTTCTTC.

The chain combines TRBV2 with TRBJ2-7, with TRBD1 matching over 9 bases. Germline CDR1 reads SNHLY; CDR2 reads FYNNEI. The V and J ends lost 5 bases and 6 bases, in that order; junction bases with no gene match: 11. The CDR3 covers 15 residues. The chain's CDR3 is CASSTTTGGSGEQYF. CDR3 in DNA: TGTGCCAGCAGTACAACGACAGGGGGTAGTGGCGAGCAGTACTTC.

The genes are TRBV28 and TRBJ1-6; no firm D call. This CDR3 comprises 15 residues. Per germline, CDR1 MDHEN and CDR2 SYDVKM. The germline V and J ends were trimmed by 9 bases and 0 bases, with 12 bases remaining between them. CDR3 in DNA: TGTGCCAGTGGGGTTCCTAGCTCCTATAATTCACCCCTCCACTTT. Its protein is CASGVPSSYNSPLHF.